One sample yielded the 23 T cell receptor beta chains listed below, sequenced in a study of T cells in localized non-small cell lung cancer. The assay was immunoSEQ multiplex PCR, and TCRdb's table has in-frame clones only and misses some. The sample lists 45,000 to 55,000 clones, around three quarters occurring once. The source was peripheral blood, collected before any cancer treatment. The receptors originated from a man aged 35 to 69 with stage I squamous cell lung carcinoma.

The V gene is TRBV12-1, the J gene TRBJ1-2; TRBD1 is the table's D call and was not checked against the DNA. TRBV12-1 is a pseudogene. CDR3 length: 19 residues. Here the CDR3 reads CASSFVSAAGTGANYGYTF. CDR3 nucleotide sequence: TGTGCCAGCAGCTTTGTCTCGGCGGCAGGGACAGGTGCCAACTATGGCTACACCTTC.

Here the CDR3 DNA reads TGTGCCAGCAGCAGCCGGACCCATGGCTACACCTTC. Translation: CASSSRTHGYTF. The chain couples TRBV7-9 to TRBJ1-2; no clear D. Germline CDR1 reads SEHNR; CDR2 reads FQNEAQ (reference sequence). The CDR3 totals 12 residues. V was cut by 5 bases and J by 6 bases, with 10 bases left in between.

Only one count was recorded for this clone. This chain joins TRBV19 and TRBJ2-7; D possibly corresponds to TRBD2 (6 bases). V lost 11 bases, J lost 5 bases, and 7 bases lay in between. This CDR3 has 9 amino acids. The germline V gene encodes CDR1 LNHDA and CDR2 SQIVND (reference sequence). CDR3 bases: TGTGCCTGGGGGGACGAGCAGTACTTC. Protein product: CAWGDEQYF.

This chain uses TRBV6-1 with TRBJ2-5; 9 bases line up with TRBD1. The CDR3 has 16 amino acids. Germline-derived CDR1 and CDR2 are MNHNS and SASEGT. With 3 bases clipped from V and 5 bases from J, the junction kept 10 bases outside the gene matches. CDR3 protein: CASSEIGDRVGETQYF. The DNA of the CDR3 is TGTGCCAGCAGTGAGATCGGGGACAGGGTAGGCGAGACCCAGTACTTC.

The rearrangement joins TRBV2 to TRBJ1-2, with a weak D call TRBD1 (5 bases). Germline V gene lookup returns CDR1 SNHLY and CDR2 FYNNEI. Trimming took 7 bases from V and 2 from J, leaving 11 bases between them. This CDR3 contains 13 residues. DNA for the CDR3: TGTGCCAGCAATAACAGGAACAACTATGGCTACACCTTC. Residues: CASNNRNNYGYTF.

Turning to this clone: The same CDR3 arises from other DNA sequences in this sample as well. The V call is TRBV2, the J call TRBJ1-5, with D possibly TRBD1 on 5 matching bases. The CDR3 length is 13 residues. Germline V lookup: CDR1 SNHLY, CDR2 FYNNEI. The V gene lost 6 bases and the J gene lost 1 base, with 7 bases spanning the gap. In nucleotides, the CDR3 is TGTGCCAGCAGGAGGGACAGCAATCAGCCCCAGCATTTT. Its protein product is CASRRDSNQPQHF.

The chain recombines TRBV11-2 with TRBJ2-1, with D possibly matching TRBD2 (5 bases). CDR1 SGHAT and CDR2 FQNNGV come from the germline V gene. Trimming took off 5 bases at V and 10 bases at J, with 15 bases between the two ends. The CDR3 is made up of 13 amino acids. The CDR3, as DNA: TGTGCCAGCAGCCCAAGCGGAGGCGGCGAGCAGTTCTTC. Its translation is CASSPSGGGEQFF. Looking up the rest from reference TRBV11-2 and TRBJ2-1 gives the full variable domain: EAGVAQSPRYKIIEKRQSVAFWCNPISGHATLYWYQQILGQGPKLLIQFQNNGVVDDSQLPKDRFSAERLKGVDSTLKIQPAKLEDSAVYLCASSPSGGGEQFFGPGTRLTVL.

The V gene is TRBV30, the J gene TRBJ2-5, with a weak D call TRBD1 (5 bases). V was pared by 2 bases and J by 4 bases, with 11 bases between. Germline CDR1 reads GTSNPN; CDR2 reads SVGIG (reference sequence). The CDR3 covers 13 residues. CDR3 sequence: CAWSQQGGETQYF. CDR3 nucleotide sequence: TGTGCCTGGAGTCAGCAGGGTGGAGAGACCCAGTACTTC.

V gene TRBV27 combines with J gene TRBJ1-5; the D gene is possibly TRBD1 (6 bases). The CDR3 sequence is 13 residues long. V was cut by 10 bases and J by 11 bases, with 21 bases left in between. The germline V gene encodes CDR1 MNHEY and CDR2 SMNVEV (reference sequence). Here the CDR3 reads CATGGVTAGAQHF. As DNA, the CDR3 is TGTGCCACCGGAGGGGTGACGGCAGGGGCCCAGCATTTT.

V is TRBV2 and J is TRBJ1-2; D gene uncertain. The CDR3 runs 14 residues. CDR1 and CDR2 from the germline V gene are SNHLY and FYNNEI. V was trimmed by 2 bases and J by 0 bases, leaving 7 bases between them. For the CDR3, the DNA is TGTGCCAGCAGTGAATCCACACCTAACTATGGCTACACCTTC. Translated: CASSESTPNYGYTF.

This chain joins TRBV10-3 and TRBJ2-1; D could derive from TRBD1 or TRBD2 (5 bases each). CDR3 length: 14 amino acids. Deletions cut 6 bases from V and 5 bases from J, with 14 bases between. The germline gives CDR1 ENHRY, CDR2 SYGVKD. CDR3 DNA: TGTGCCATCAGGGGACCCGTACAACACAATGAGCAGTTCTTC. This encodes CAIRGPVQHNEQFF.

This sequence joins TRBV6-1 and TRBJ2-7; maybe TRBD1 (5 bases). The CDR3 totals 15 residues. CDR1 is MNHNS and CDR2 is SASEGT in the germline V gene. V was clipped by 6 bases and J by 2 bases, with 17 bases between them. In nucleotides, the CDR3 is TGTGCCAGCAGGGCGCCAGGGTCAGGGACCTACGAGCAGTACTTC. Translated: CASRAPGSGTYEQYF.

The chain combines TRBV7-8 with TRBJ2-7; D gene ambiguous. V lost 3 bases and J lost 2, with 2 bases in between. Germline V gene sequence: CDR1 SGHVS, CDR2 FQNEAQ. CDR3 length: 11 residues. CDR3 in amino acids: CASSLTYEQYF. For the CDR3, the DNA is TGTGCCAGCAGCTTGACCTACGAGCAGTACTTC. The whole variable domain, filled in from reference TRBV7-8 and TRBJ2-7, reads GAGVSQSPRYKVAKRGQDVALRCDPISGHVSLFWYQQALGQGPEFLTYFQNEAQLDKSGLPSDRFFAERPEGSVSTLKIQRTQQEDSAVYLCASSLTYEQYFGPGTRLTVT.

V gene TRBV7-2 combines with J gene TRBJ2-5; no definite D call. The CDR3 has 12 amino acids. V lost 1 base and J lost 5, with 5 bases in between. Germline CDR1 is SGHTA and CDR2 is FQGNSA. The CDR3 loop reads CASSLVRETQYF. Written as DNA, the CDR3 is TGTGCCAGCAGCTTAGTACGGGAGACCCAGTACTTC.

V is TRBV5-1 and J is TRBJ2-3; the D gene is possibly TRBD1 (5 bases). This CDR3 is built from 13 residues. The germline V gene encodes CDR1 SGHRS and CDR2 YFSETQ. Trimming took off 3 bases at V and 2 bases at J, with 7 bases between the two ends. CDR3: CASSSDNTDTQYF. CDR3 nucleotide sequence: TGCGCCAGCAGCTCGGACAACACAGATACGCAGTATTTT.

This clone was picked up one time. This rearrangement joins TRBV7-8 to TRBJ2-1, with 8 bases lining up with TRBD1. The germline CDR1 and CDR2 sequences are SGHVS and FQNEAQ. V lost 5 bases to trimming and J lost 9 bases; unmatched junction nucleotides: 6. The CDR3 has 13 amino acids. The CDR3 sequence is CASSPDRVAEQFF. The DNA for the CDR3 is TGTGCCAGCAGCCCGGACAGGGTGGCTGAGCAGTTCTTC.

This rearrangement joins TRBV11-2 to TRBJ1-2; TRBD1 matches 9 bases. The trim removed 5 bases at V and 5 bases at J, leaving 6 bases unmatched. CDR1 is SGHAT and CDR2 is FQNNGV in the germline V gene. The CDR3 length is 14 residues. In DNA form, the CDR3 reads TGTGCCAGCAGCCCGACAGGGGGGTGGTATGGCTACACCTTC. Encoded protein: CASSPTGGWYGYTF.

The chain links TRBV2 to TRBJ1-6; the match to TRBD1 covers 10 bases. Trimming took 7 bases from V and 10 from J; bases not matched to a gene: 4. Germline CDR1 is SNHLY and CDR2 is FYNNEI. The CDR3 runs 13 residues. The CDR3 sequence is CASMTGGESPLHF. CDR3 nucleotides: TGTGCCAGCATGACAGGGGGCGAGTCACCCCTCCACTTT.

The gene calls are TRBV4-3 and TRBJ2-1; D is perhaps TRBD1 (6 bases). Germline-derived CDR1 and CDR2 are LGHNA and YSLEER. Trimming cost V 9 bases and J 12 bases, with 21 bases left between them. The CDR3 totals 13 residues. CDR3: CASPSAGAAGQFF. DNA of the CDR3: TGCGCCAGTCCCTCGGCAGGGGCAGCCGGGCAGTTCTTC.

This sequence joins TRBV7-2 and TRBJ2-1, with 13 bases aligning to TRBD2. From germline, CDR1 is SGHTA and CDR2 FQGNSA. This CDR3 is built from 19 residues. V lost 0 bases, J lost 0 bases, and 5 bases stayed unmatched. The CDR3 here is CASSLAGLAGASSYNEQFF. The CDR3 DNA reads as TGTGCCAGCAGCTTAGCAGGACTAGCGGGGGCCAGCTCCTACAATGAGCAGTTCTTC.

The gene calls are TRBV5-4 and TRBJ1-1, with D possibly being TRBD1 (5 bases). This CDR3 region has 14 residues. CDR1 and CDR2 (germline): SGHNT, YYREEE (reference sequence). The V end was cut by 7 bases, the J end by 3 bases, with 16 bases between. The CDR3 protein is CASGDRRRDTEAFF. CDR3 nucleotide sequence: TGTGCCAGCGGAGACAGACGTCGGGACACTGAAGCTTTCTTT.

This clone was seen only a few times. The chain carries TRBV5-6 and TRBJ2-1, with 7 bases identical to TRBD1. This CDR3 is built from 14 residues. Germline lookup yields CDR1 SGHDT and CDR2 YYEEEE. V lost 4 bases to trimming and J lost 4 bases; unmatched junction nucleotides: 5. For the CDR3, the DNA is TGTGCCAGCAGCCCAGGGACAGAATACAATGAGCAGTTCTTC. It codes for CASSPGTEYNEQFF.

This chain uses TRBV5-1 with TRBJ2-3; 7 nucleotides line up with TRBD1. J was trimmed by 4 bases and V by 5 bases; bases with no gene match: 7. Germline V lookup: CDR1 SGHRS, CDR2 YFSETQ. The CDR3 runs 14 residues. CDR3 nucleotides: TGCGCCAGCAGGGACGCTCAGGGGGCAGATACGCAGTATTTT. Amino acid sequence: CASRDAQGADTQYF.